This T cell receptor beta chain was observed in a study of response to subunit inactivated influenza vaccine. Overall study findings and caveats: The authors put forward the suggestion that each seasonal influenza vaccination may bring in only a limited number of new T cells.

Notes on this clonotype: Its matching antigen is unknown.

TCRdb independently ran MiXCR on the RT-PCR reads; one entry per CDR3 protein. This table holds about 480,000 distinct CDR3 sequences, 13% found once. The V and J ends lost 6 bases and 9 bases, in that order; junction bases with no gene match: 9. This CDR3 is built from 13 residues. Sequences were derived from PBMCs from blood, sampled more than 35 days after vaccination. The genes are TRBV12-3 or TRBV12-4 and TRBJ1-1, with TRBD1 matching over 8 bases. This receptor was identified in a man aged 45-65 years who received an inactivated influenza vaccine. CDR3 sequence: CASSDGQGWKAFF. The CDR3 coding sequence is TGTGCCAGCAGCGACGGACAGGGTTGGAAAGCTTTCTTT.